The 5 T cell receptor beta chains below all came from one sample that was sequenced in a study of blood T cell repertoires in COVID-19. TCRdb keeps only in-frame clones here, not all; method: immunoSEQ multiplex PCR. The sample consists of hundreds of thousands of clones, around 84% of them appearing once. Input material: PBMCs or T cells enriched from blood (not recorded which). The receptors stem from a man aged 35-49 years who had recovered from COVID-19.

The CDR3 reads CASSRGPNTEAFF. CDR3 sequence (DNA): TGTGCCAGCAGCAGGGGTCCAAACACTGAAGCTTTCTTT. The chain employs TRBV7-3 and TRBJ1-1, with a weak D call TRBD1 (5 bases). The V and J ends lost 5 bases and 2 bases respectively, with 9 bases between them. Germline V gene data show CDR1 as SGHTA and CDR2 as FQGTGA. The CDR3 extends over 13 amino acids.

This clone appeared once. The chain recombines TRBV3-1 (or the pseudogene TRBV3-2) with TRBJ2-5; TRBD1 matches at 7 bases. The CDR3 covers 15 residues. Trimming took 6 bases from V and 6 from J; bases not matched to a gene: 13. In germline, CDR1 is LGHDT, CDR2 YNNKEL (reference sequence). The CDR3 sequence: CASSRLQGPLQTQYF. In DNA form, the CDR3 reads TGTGCCAGCAGTCGACTACAGGGGCCCCTACAGACCCAGTACTTC.

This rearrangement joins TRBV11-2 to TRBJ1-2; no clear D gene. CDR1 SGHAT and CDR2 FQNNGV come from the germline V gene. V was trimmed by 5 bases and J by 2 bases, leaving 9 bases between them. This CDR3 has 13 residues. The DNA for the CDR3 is TGTGCCAGCAGCCCCTTTGTCAACTATGGCTACACCTTC. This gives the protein CASSPFVNYGYTF. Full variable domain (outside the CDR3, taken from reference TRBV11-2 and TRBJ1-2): EAGVAQSPRYKIIEKRQSVAFWCNPISGHATLYWYQQILGQGPKLLIQFQNNGVVDDSQLPKDRFSAERLKGVDSTLKIQPAKLEDSAVYLCASSPFVNYGYTFGSGTRLTVV.

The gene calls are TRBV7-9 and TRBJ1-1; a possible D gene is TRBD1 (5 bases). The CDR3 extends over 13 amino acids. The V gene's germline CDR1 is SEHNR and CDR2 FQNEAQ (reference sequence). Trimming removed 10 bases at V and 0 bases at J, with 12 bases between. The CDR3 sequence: CATGQGLNTEAFF. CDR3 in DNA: TGTGCCACCGGGCAGGGTCTGAACACTGAAGCTTTCTTT.

The CDR3, as DNA: TGTGCCACCAGCAGAGAGAGTGGGACTAGTGGTGATACGCAGTATTTT. Translated, it gives CATSRESGTSGDTQYF. The chain couples TRBV15 to TRBJ2-3, with 8 positions matching TRBD2. Germline trimming cut 0 bases from V and 6 bases from J; bases unmatched to any gene: 8. CDR3 length equals 16 residues. CDR1 is LNHNV, CDR2 YYDKDF, per germline (reference sequence).